This T cell receptor (beta chain) was recovered during a study of shared clonotypes between healthy human individuals. The overall study: Donors had three CD4 naive, three CD4 memory, two CD8 naive and one CD8 memory plate apiece. Overall study findings and caveats: Since donors were few, the genetic and exposure-history diversity represented was limited.

Points on this clone: Its cognate antigen is unknown. Other DNA variants within this sample encode the same CDR3.

The study ran the assay at deep level. Method: immunoSEQ multiplex PCR; TCRdb's copy keeps in-frame clones and lacks some. The sample consists of millions of clones, approximately 93% of them appearing once. Sequencing used naive CD4+ T cells from PBMCs. Subset meaning: CD45RA+ positively selected. This clonotype was obtained from a man aged 18 to 35 in good health. Some clones in this sample may be carry-over from other donors' samples.

CDR3 amino acids: CASSLTGPSTDTQYF. The CDR3 DNA reads TGTGCCAGCAGCTTAACCGGGCCCAGCACAGATACGCAGTATTTT. The chain couples TRBV7-3 to TRBJ2-3; D is unresolved. The CDR3 is 15 residues long. Per germline, CDR1 SGHTA and CDR2 FQGTGA. With 0 bases removed from V and 0 bases from J, the gap between germline ends came to 7 bases.